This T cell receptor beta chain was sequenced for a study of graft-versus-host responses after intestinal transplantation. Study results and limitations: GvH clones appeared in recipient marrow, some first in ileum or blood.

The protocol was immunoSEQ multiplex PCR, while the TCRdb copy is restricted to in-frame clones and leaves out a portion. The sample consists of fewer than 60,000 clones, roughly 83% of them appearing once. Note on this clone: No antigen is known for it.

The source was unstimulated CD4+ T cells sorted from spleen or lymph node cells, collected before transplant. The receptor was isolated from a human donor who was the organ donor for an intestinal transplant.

This CDR3 is CAWSGGRAPYNEQFF. As DNA, the CDR3 is TGTGCCTGGAGTGGTGGGAGGGCCCCCTACAATGAGCAGTTCTTC. The genes are TRBV30 and TRBJ2-1, with TRBD2 identical over 7 bases. The CDR3 extends over 15 amino acids. Trimming cost V 1 base and J 2 bases; bases outside gene matches: 5. Germline values: CDR1 GTSNPN, CDR2 SVGIG (reference sequence).